Sequencing of this TCR beta chain was carried out in a study of post-analysis software for immune sequencing data. Study overall: Included courses were relapsing-remitting and secondary progressive multiple sclerosis; progressive-relapsing multiple sclerosis was also included.

Findings of the study overall: Roughly five TRBV segments occurring more often in patients than controls included TRBV5-6, TRBV5-1 and TRBV20-1. Patients with multiple sclerosis recorded significantly lower normalized Chao1 diversity than controls, the study found.

Germline assignment: CDR1 SGHRS and CDR2 YFSETQ. J lost 6 bases, V lost 3 bases, and 13 bases had no gene match. This CDR3 is built from 16 residues. Unique-molecular-identifier-tagged TCR beta cDNA libraries were used. The yield from approximately 1 to 10 million T cells was around 500,000 cDNA molecules in total. TCRdb called the PCR reads again in MiXCR, with one record for every CDR3 protein. The data contain 550,000 to 700,000 distinct CDR3 sequences, about 40% of them singletons. Concerning this clonotype itself: The target antigen is unknown.

The chain joins TRBV5-1 to TRBJ1-1, with 8 bases identical to TRBD1. The sequencing input was blood. The receptor was derived from a girl between 5 and 17 years old with multiple sclerosis. CDR3 coding DNA: TGCGCCAGCAGCTCCAGCCTAGGGGGACAGGTGCCTGAAGCTTTCTTT. It encodes CASSSSLGGQVPEAFF.